This paragraph covers one TCR beta chain sequence. Its antigen is currently unknown. Germline CDR1 is LGHNA and CDR2 is YNFKEQ. This CDR3 region has 16 residues. Germline trimming cut 0 bases from V and 6 bases from J; bases unmatched to any gene: 7. This sample was taken from a study of T-cell memory formation after mild COVID-19. The wider study: TCR clustering was largely donor specific.

Whole-study findings and limits: In second-wave clones peaking day 37, SARS-CoV-2 specificity remained unconfirmed. Among CD4+ contracting clones, most were CM and EM, and CD8+ ones EMRA.

Each CDR3 protein gets one entry after TCRdb re-called the 5' RACE reads with MiXCR. The sample shows approximately 480,000 distinct CDR3 sequences, about 20% of them seen only once. The V call is TRBV4-2, the J call TRBJ1-5; 8 nucleotides agree with TRBD1. The source is an adult woman who had mild COVID-19 (a few samples of this study predate the infection). Cell type and time point are not known. Sequencing used PBMCs or a T cell subset sorted from them (not recorded which). CDR3 sequence reads: CASSQDLTGGRQPQHF. The CDR3 region has the DNA TGTGCCAGCAGCCAAGATCTAACAGGGGGTCGTCAGCCCCAGCATTTT.